This T cell receptor (beta chain) comes out of a study of T-cell memory formation after mild COVID-19. Whole-study context: Clusters were largely donor specific.

This clonotype occurred a few times. MiXCR, run by TCRdb on the 5' RACE reads, gives a single entry per CDR3 protein. The table lists about 470,000 distinct CDR3 sequences, nearly 25% of them singletons. The CDR3 is 15 residues long. From germline, CDR1 is KGHDR and CDR2 SFDVKD. Trimming took 2 bases from V and 3 from J, leaving 12 bases between them. The sequence was obtained from an adult woman who had mild COVID-19 (a few samples of this study predate the infection). Cell type and time point are not known. What was sequenced was PBMCs or a T cell subset sorted from them (not recorded which). The V and J genes are TRBV24-1 and TRBJ2-5; maybe TRBD1 (6 bases). The CDR3 sequence is CATSDWVGGKETQYF. CDR3 nucleotide sequence: TGTGCCACCAGTGATTGGGTAGGGGGAAAAGAGACCCAGTACTTC.